The 18 T cell receptor beta chains given below trace back to one sample, sequenced in a study of naive and memory T cell subsets. A UMI-containing oligonucleotide was joined by 3' ligation to the TCR cDNA template. Amplification of ligated cDNA took four PCR rounds with SP2 and nested alpha and beta constant primers. TCRdb processed the 5' RACE reads anew with MiXCR; each CDR3 protein has one entry. This sample has roughly 48,000 distinct CDR3 sequences, with approximately 4.8% found just once. The receptors derive from a female donor in good health.

In its sample, this clonotype was seen many times. The genes are TRBV18 and TRBJ2-5, with 10 bases fitting TRBD1. Per the germline V gene, CDR1 is KGHSH and CDR2 is LQKENI. The CDR3 runs to 17 residues. The trim removed 3 bases at V and 5 bases at J, leaving 12 bases unmatched. For the CDR3, the DNA is TGTGCCAGCTCACCTCCGGGACAGGGGATTATTGGGGAGACCCAGTACTTC. Translating gives CASSPPGQGIIGETQYF. Complete variable domain (other parts from reference TRBV18 and TRBJ2-5): NAGVMQNPRHLVRRRGQEARLRCSPMKGHSHVYWYRQLPEEGLKFMVYLQKENIIDESGMPKERFSAEFPKEGPSILRIQQVVRGDSAAYFCASSPPGQGIIGETQYFGPGTRLLVL.

V is TRBV28 and J is TRBJ2-1, with D unresolved. V lost 5 bases, J lost 8 bases, and 4 bases lay in between. Germline V gene data show CDR1 as MDHEN and CDR2 as SYDVKM. The CDR3 is made up of 10 amino acids. The CDR3 spells CASSLYEQFF. As DNA, the CDR3 is TGTGCCAGCAGTCTTTATGAGCAGTTCTTC.

The V call is TRBV6-2 or TRBV6-3, the J call TRBJ1-5, with D hard to call. The V end lost 4 bases, the J end lost 3 bases, and 10 bases lay between the germline ends. This CDR3 has 14 amino acids. Germline CDR1 is MNHEY and CDR2 is SVGEGT. CDR3 residues: CASSLTGNNQPQHF. CDR3 coding DNA: TGTGCCAGCAGTTTGACGGGTAACAATCAGCCCCAGCATTTT.

This clonotype was counted ten times or more. V and J are TRBV6-5 and TRBJ1-1, with D perhaps matching TRBD1 (5 bases). Germline assignment: CDR1 MNHEY and CDR2 SVGAGI. Trimming pared 5 bases from V and 4 bases from J, leaving 23 bases between. The CDR3 totals 17 residues. CDR3 loop: CASSKRRQGRVGTEAFF. CDR3 bases: TGTGCCAGCAGTAAACGACGGCAGGGCCGGGTGGGCACTGAAGCTTTCTTT.

This clonotype was recorded at least ten times. The chain uses TRBV28 and TRBJ2-1, with D possibly TRBD2 on 6 matching bases. This CDR3 has 18 amino acids. Germline loops: CDR1 MDHEN, CDR2 SYDVKM. The V end lost 0 bases, the J end lost 2 bases, and 17 bases lay between the germline ends. The CDR3 DNA sequence: TGTGCCAGCAGTTTATGGGGACTTACAGGTCGCACCTACAATGAGCAGTTCTTC. Protein product: CASSLWGLTGRTYNEQFF.

The rearrangement uses TRBV20-1 and TRBJ2-2, with 14 bases lining up with TRBD2. Germline V gene data show CDR1 as DFQATT and CDR2 as SNEGSKA (reference sequence). J lost 5 bases, V lost 5 bases, and 7 bases had no gene match. This CDR3 spans 16 amino acids. The CDR3: CSARQGLAGGTGELFF. The CDR3 nucleotides are TGCAGTGCTCGGCAAGGACTAGCGGGAGGAACCGGGGAGCTGTTTTTT.

This clonotype has ten or more counts. The chain combines TRBV10-3 with TRBJ2-5; D call uncertain. The length of the CDR3 is 13 residues. V lost 7 bases to trimming and J lost 2 bases, with 11 bases between them. The germline gives CDR1 ENHRY, CDR2 SYGVKD. The CDR3: CAINRATQETQYF. The CDR3, as DNA: TGTGCCATCAACCGGGCCACACAAGAGACCCAGTACTTC.

Ten or more counts support this clonotype. The chain uses TRBV3-1 and TRBJ1-2; no clear D. The CDR3 consists of 16 residues. Between the trimmed V and J ends, which lost 0 bases and 8 bases, there was a span of 19 bases. Germline CDR1 is LGHDT and CDR2 is YNNKEL (reference sequence). CDR3 loop: CASSQDSGRTRLGYTF. The CDR3 DNA sequence: TGTGCCAGCAGCCAAGATTCGGGCAGGACTAGGCTAGGCTACACCTTC.

Of note for this clonotype: A much larger clone lies a single base off, so this may be a read error. This rearrangement joins TRBV15 to TRBJ1-2; TRBD1 matches 7 bases. The CDR3 has 14 amino acids. The germline V gene has CDR1 LNHNV and CDR2 YYDKDF (reference sequence). The CDR3 protein is CATSRDVGGYGDTF. CDR3 coding DNA: TGTGCCACCAGCAGAGATGTAGGGGGCTATGGCGACACCTTC.

This clonotype was seen repeatedly, ten times or more. The J gene is TRBJ1-4, the V gene TRBV12-3 or TRBV12-4; D is possibly TRBD1 (5 bases). V lost 6 bases and J 3 bases, leaving 11 bases between the germline ends. The length of the CDR3 is 14 residues. In nucleotides, the CDR3 is TGTGCCAGCAGGGGACCCGGACCTAATGAAAAACTGTTTTTT. Translated, it gives CASRGPGPNEKLFF.

This clonotype occurred many times. The chain's CDR3 is CASGTGDGYTF. The CDR3 nucleotides are TGTGCCAGCGGGACAGGGGATGGCTACACCTTC. The genes are TRBV28 and TRBJ1-2, with TRBD1 matching 10 bases. Trimming took 8 bases from V and 6 from J; bases not matched to a gene: 0. The germline V gene has CDR1 MDHEN and CDR2 SYDVKM. The CDR3 extends over 11 amino acids.

This clonotype was counted at least ten times. The chain recombines TRBV6-6 with TRBJ1-3; TRBD1 matches at 8 bases. J gave up 6 bases and V 6 bases, and 13 bases lay outside the gene matches. The CDR3 length is 16 residues. The germline CDR1 and CDR2 sequences are MNHNY and SVGAGI (reference sequence). This chain's CDR3 is CASSRQGLLKENTIYF. The CDR3 region has the DNA TGTGCCAGCAGCCGACAGGGGTTGTTGAAGGAAAACACCATATATTTT.

In its sample, this clonotype was seen many times. The rearrangement uses TRBV7-9 and TRBJ2-2; D perhaps matches TRBD1 (6 bases). This CDR3 contains 13 residues. Trimming took off 5 bases at V and 8 bases at J, with 12 bases between the two ends. The germline V gene encodes CDR1 SEHNR and CDR2 FQNEAQ (reference sequence). The CDR3 region is CASSIYREGELFF. The CDR3 nucleotides read TGTGCCAGCAGCATCTACAGGGAAGGGGAGCTGTTTTTT.

This clonotype has at least ten counts. This chain uses TRBV29-1 with TRBJ2-1, with 8 positions matching TRBD2. The CDR3 has 16 amino acids. V gave up 1 base and J gave up 1 base; unmatched junction bases: 6. Germline-derived CDR1 and CDR2 are SQVTM and ANQGSEA. CDR3 sequence reads: CSVEGKAGVSYNEQFF. As DNA, the CDR3 is TGCAGCGTTGAAGGAAAAGCGGGGGTGTCCTACAATGAGCAGTTCTTC.

This clonotype was seen repeatedly, ten times or more. This rearrangement joins TRBV6-1 to TRBJ2-1; D is uncertain. V was trimmed by 5 bases and J by 5 bases, leaving 16 bases between them. This CDR3 has 15 residues. Looked up from germline, CDR1 is MNHNS and CDR2 is SASEGT. The DNA of the CDR3 is TGTGCCAGCAGTAAGGAGAGGCGCCCTAACAATGAGCAGTTCTTC. Translated, it gives CASSKERRPNNEQFF.

This clonotype was counted only a few times. The genes are TRBV27 and TRBJ1-2; no clear D. Germline V gene lookup returns CDR1 MNHEY and CDR2 SMNVEV (reference sequence). V was trimmed by 3 bases and J by 2 bases, leaving 10 bases between them. This CDR3 has 14 amino acids. The CDR3 region has the DNA TGTGCCAGCAGTTTCGTGGCCGGGAACTATGGCTACACCTTC. This sequence encodes CASSFVAGNYGYTF.

This clonotype has a count of ten or more. The rearrangement joins TRBV7-2 to TRBJ2-1, with D possibly being TRBD1 (6 bases). Germline V gene data show CDR1 as SGHTA and CDR2 as FQGNSA. The CDR3 contains 18 residues. Trimming removed 2 bases from V and 2 bases from J, with 19 bases in between. The CDR3 loop reads CASSLRDTGVTTYNEQFF. Written as DNA, the CDR3 is TGTGCCAGCAGCTTAAGGGACACTGGTGTAACAACCTACAATGAGCAGTTCTTC.

This clonotype was seen many times. The chain joins TRBV7-2 to TRBJ2-7; no firm D call. This CDR3 region has 13 residues. Germline V CDR1 and CDR2: SGHTA, FQGNSA. The ends were cut back, 3 bases at V and 4 bases at J, with 10 bases in the middle. The CDR3 region has the DNA TGTGCCAGCAGCTTGCTAATTCAATACGAGCAGTACTTC. It specifies CASSLLIQYEQYF. The full variable domain, its missing parts supplied by reference TRBV7-2 and TRBJ2-7, is GAGVSQSPSNKVTEKGKDVELRCDPISGHTALYWYRQSLGQGLEFLIYFQGNSAPDKSGLPSDRFSAERTGGSVSTLTIQRTQQEDSAVYLCASSLLIQYEQYFGPGTRLTVT.